The sequence of this TCR beta chain was determined in a study of T cells in Graves' hyperthyroidism and ophthalmopathy. Amplified TCR beta CDR3 regions came from RNA transcripts. Carried out on the TCR CDR3, a first-round RT-PCR used the HTBI primer set. TCRdb used MiXCR to reprocess the multiplex PCR reads, holding one entry per CDR3 protein. The sample records 350,000 to 400,000 distinct CDR3 sequences, about a fifth being singletons. Study-wide results and caveats: Ophthalmopathy onset followed model prediction by a median approximately 5.9 months. Stable hyperthyroidism was separated from ophthalmopathy by a model based on 13 V-J features.

The diagnoses drew upon clinical symptoms, serum thyroxine and TRAb, thyroid ultrasound and orbital computed tomography. Germline V gives CDR1 SGHVS, CDR2 FQNEAQ. V lost 4 bases to trimming and J lost 9 bases, with 9 bases between them. CDR3 length: 11 residues. This clonotype was picked up many times. Antigen: not known. Sequencing used blood. The TCR sequence derives from a woman younger than 30 with Graves' hyperthyroidism. The chain employs TRBV7-8 and TRBJ2-5; D ambiguous. Here the CDR3 DNA reads TGTGCCAGCAGCTCCCCTGGGGCCCAGTACTTC. This translates into CASSSPGAQYF.